This record covers a single T cell receptor beta chain. Measured with immunoSEQ multiplex PCR; TCRdb has only the in-frame clones, and not every one. The table lists under 250,000 clones, approximately 86% of them singletons. These data come from a study of blood T cell repertoires in COVID-19. Study-level background: The origin of the acute and convalescent COVID-19 samples was the United States, Italy and Spain.

Germline V gene sequence: CDR1 SGHNT, CDR2 YYREEE (reference sequence). This CDR3 region has 15 residues. With V trimmed by 4 bases and J by 2 bases, 5 bases remained unmatched. The sample consisted of peripheral blood. This TCR was sampled from an older woman with active or convalescent COVID-19. J is TRBJ2-5 and V is TRBV5-4; 10 nucleotides line up with TRBD2. CDR3 amino acids: CASSLAGAKQETQYF. The CDR3 nucleotides are TGTGCCAGCAGCCTAGCGGGGGCAAAACAAGAGACCCAGTACTTC.